The T cell receptor (beta chain) under discussion was sequenced for a study of T cell responses to AZD1222 COVID-19 vaccine. Profiling relied on immunoSEQ multiplex PCR, and the TCRdb table lists in-frame clones only, not all of them. The sample lists roughly 80,000 clones; about 89% were seen once. About this clone: Its antigen is undetermined.

In germline, CDR1 is LNHDA, CDR2 SQIVND (reference sequence). This CDR3 region has 14 residues. The ends lost 5 bases at V and 9 bases at J; junction bases unmatched: 6. Regarding the study as a whole: Within unmutated variant regions lay the reported targets of nearly half of spike-specific TCRs.

The sample was peripheral blood, taken on day 0 of MenACWY control vaccination. The receptor comes from an adult in good health. This rearrangement joins TRBV19 to TRBJ1-6, with 8 positions matching TRBD1. CDR3 amino acids: CASSRGRGLSPLHF. CDR3 in DNA: TGTGCCAGTAGTCGGGGCAGGGGGCTTTCACCCCTCCACTTT.